The 30 T cell receptor beta chains below all came from one sample that was sequenced in a study of blood T cell repertoires in COVID-19. Some clones are missing from TCRdb's copy, which holds only in-frame ones; the method was immunoSEQ multiplex PCR. The sample contains approximately 100,000 clones, approximately 90% of which appear only once. Sample: peripheral blood. Source of these receptors: a human donor with acute or convalescent COVID-19. The donor label of this sample is uncertain.

This clone is a singleton in its sample. This chain connects TRBV29-1 to TRBJ2-7; 7 bases align to TRBD1. With 4 bases clipped from V and 2 bases from J, the junction kept 2 bases outside the gene matches. CDR3 length equals 12 residues. Germline loops: CDR1 SQVTM, CDR2 ANQGSEA. In DNA form, the CDR3 reads TGCAGCGTTGGGACAGGAACCTACGAGCAGTACTTC. This gives the protein CSVGTGTYEQYF.

This clone was seen just once. V gene TRBV30 combines with J gene TRBJ1-6, with TRBD1 as a possible D gene (5 bases). This CDR3 has 20 amino acids. From germline, CDR1 is GTSNPN and CDR2 SVGIG (reference sequence). Trimming pared 0 bases from V and 0 bases from J, leaving 21 bases between. The DNA of the CDR3 is TGTGCCTGGAGTGTACGGCGGGGGATTCGGCCGAGCTCCTATAATTCACCCCTCCACTTT. Translated: CAWSVRRGIRPSSYNSPLHF.

The rearrangement uses TRBV25-1 and TRBJ2-5; 8 bases are a match to TRBD2. V shed 7 bases and J 5 bases; nucleotides not matched to a gene: 9. The CDR3 extends over 14 amino acids. Germline CDR1 is MGHDK and CDR2 is SYGVNS. Here the CDR3 DNA reads TGTGCCAGCAAGGGGACTAGTATTGCGGAGACCCAGTACTTC. Translating gives CASKGTSIAETQYF.

The CDR3 is CASSPGGQGRTEAFF. As DNA, the CDR3 is TGCGCCAGCAGCCCGGGGGGACAGGGAAGAACTGAAGCTTTCTTT. The chain links TRBV5-1 to TRBJ1-1; 9 bases are shared with TRBD1. Germline V gives CDR1 SGHRS, CDR2 YFSETQ. Losses at the gene ends were 4 bases for V and 5 bases for J; bases not matched to a gene: 9. The CDR3 loop spans 15 amino acids.

The rearrangement links TRBV5-1 to TRBJ2-5; D remains ambiguous. The germline V gene has CDR1 SGHRS and CDR2 YFSETQ. This CDR3 contains 12 residues. The germline V and J ends were trimmed by 4 bases and 3 bases, with 7 bases remaining between them. The CDR3 sequence: CASSPREETQYF. CDR3 bases: TGCGCCAGCAGCCCTCGGGAAGAGACCCAGTACTTC.

CDR3 region: CASSEKTGSRTEAFF. CDR3 nucleotides: TGTGCCAGCAGTGAGAAAACAGGGTCACGCACTGAAGCTTTCTTT. J is TRBJ1-1 and V is TRBV25-1; tentatively, D is TRBD1 (6 bases). The germline gives CDR1 MGHDK, CDR2 SYGVNS. The CDR3 runs to 15 residues. The V gene lost 3 bases and the J gene lost 4 bases, with 15 bases spanning the gap.

The CDR3 DNA is TGTGCCAGCTCACCACTTTCCTGGACTAGCGCCTACAATGAGCAGTTCTTC. Residues: CASSPLSWTSAYNEQFF. This chain links TRBV18 with TRBJ2-1; TRBD2 aligns across 9 bases. This CDR3 has 17 amino acids. Per the germline V gene, CDR1 is KGHSH and CDR2 is LQKENI. Losses at the gene ends were 1 base for V and 2 bases for J; bases not matched to a gene: 6.

V usage is TRBV23-1 and J usage is TRBJ2-5; 14 nucleotides align to TRBD2. TRBV23-1 is sorted into the ORF group, with uncertain function. The CDR3 has 15 amino acids. The ends lost 6 bases at V and 5 bases at J; junction bases unmatched: 5. The CDR3 sequence: CASRTTSGGVETQYF. In nucleotides, the CDR3 is TGCGCCAGCAGGACGACTAGCGGGGGGGTGGAGACCCAGTACTTC.

The V call is TRBV7-9, the J call TRBJ2-1, with a weak D call TRBD1 (6 bases). V was trimmed by 4 bases and J by 1 base, leaving 11 bases between them. The CDR3 is made up of 15 amino acids. Germline V gives CDR1 SEHNR, CDR2 FQNEAQ (reference sequence). The CDR3 DNA reads as TGTGCCAGCAGCTCTCCCAGGGGTTCCTACAATGAGCAGTTCTTC. Translation gives CASSSPRGSYNEQFF. Full variable domain (missing parts from reference TRBV7-9 and TRBJ2-1): DTGVSQNPRHKITKRGQNVTFRCDPISEHNRLYWYRQTLGQGPEFLTYFQNEAQLEKSRLLSDRFSAERPKGSFSTLEIQRTEQGDSAMYLCASSSPRGSYNEQFFGPGTRLTVL.

The chain combines TRBV6-2 or TRBV6-3 with TRBJ2-7; TRBD1 aligns across 8 bases. The V gene's germline CDR1 is MNHEY and CDR2 SVGEGT. This CDR3 is built from 13 residues. The V and J ends lost 5 bases and 6 bases, in that order; junction bases with no gene match: 6. CDR3 residues: CASSRTGSGEQYF. CDR3 bases: TGTGCCAGCAGTCGGACAGGGTCCGGCGAGCAGTACTTC.

This clone was detected once. For the CDR3, the DNA is TGTGCCAGCTTTTTATTTCTAACCCAAAACTATGGCTACACCTTC. Translation: CASFLFLTQNYGYTF. The chain has TRBV6-5 and TRBJ1-2, with D unclear. CDR3 length: 15 residues. Deletions cut 8 bases from V and 2 bases from J, with 18 bases between. Germline lookup yields CDR1 MNHEY and CDR2 SVGAGI.

This chain links TRBV28 with TRBJ2-7; tentatively, D is TRBD2 (6 bases). The CDR3 is 15 residues long. V dropped 1 base and J dropped 4 bases, with 14 bases sitting between them. Germline-derived CDR1 and CDR2 are MDHEN and SYDVKM. CDR3 amino acids: CASSLSGELRYEQYF. The CDR3 coding sequence is TGTGCCAGCAGTTTATCGGGAGAACTAAGGTACGAGCAGTACTTC.

The rearrangement joins TRBV19 to TRBJ2-5; tentatively, D is TRBD1 (5 bases). With 3 bases removed from V and 2 bases from J, the gap between germline ends came to 10 bases. The CDR3 has 14 amino acids. CDR1 is LNHDA, CDR2 SQIVND, per germline (reference sequence). This chain's CDR3 is CASSMGPAQETQYF. The CDR3 region has the DNA TGTGCCAGTAGTATGGGGCCGGCGCAAGAGACCCAGTACTTC. Using reference TRBV19 and TRBJ2-5 for the parts outside the CDR3, the full variable domain is DGGITQSPKYLFRKEGQNVTLSCEQNLNHDAMYWYRQDPGQGLRLIYYSQIVNDFQKGDIAEGYSVSREKKESFPLTVTSAQKNPTAFYLCASSMGPAQETQYFGPGTRLLVL.

The V gene is TRBV5-4, the J gene TRBJ2-3; 10 nucleotides agree with TRBD1. CDR1 and CDR2 (germline): SGHNT, YYREEE (reference sequence). This CDR3 is 15 amino acids long. V trimming: 4 bases; J trimming: 8 bases; junction bases outside the gene matches: 10. The CDR3 DNA reads as TGTGCCAGCAGCCCCCCCGGGACAGGGGTGGGTACGCAGTATTTT. This encodes CASSPPGTGVGTQYF.

The rearrangement links TRBV6-1 to TRBJ1-5; no clear D gene. This CDR3 is built from 15 residues. The V end was cut by 2 bases, the J end by 0 bases, with 8 bases between. From germline, CDR1 is MNHNS and CDR2 SASEGT. CDR3 nucleotides: TGTGCCAGCAGTGAAAAATGGAGTAGCAATCAGCCCCAGCATTTT. This codes for CASSEKWSSNQPQHF.

This clone has just one count. V and J are TRBV28 and TRBJ1-4, with unresolved D. Germline V CDR1 and CDR2: MDHEN, SYDVKM. Deletions cut 2 bases from V and 6 bases from J, with 10 bases between. CDR3 length equals 14 residues. The CDR3 nucleotides are TGTGCCAGCAGTTTAAGGGTAGCGCATGAAAAACTGTTTTTT. Its translation is CASSLRVAHEKLFF.

The chain links TRBV10-2 to TRBJ1-4; D is perhaps TRBD1 (5 bases). Per germline, CDR1 WSHSY and CDR2 SAAADI. The CDR3 contains 17 residues. The ends were cut back, 3 bases at V and 0 bases at J, with 14 bases in the middle. This chain's CDR3 is CASSESGAATTNEKLFF. In DNA, the CDR3 is TGCGCCAGCAGTGAAAGTGGGGCAGCTACAACTAATGAAAAACTGTTTTTT.

The genes are TRBV7-2 and TRBJ2-7; D might be TRBD1 (6 bases). This CDR3 comprises 19 residues. Germline values: CDR1 SGHTA, CDR2 FQGNSA. Deletions cut 5 bases from V and 2 bases from J, with 28 bases between. The CDR3 DNA sequence: TGTGCCAGCAGCATATCGCATGGCAGGGGAAGTTGGTTTGCCTACGAGCAGTACTTC. Its protein product is CASSISHGRGSWFAYEQYF.

This clone was counted once. The V and J genes are TRBV9 and TRBJ1-6; D might be TRBD1 (6 bases). Germline CDR1 SGDLS, CDR2 YYNGEE. V gave up 2 bases and J gave up 10 bases, with 13 bases separating them. The CDR3 runs 14 residues. CDR3 residues: CASSVEHRESPLHF. The CDR3 bases are TGTGCCAGCAGCGTCGAACACAGGGAGTCACCCCTCCACTTT.

The chain joins TRBV7-3 to TRBJ2-1; 8 positions agree with TRBD1. CDR1 is SGHTA, CDR2 FQGTGA, per germline. The CDR3 runs 14 residues. Losses at the gene ends were 5 bases for V and 8 bases for J; bases not matched to a gene: 8. The CDR3 reads CASSPRTGSDEQFF. The DNA of the CDR3 is TGTGCCAGCAGCCCCCGGACAGGGTCCGATGAGCAGTTCTTC.

The rearrangement links TRBV27 to TRBJ1-5, with 7 bases aligning to TRBD1. The ends lost 6 bases at V and 5 bases at J; junction bases unmatched: 4. Germline CDR1 and CDR2: MNHEY and SMNVEV (reference sequence). This CDR3 contains 13 residues. CDR3: CASSHDRDQPQHF. The CDR3 DNA reads TGTGCCAGCAGCCATGACAGGGATCAGCCCCAGCATTTT.

The genes are TRBV7-2 and TRBJ1-1; 7 nucleotides line up with TRBD1. J was trimmed by 5 bases and V by 1 base; bases with no gene match: 7. From germline, CDR1 is SGHTA and CDR2 FQGNSA. CDR3 size: 15 residues. As DNA, the CDR3 is TGTGCCAGCAGCTTAGGGGCAGGGGGTGGAACTGAAGCTTTCTTT. Encoded protein: CASSLGAGGGTEAFF.

The V and J genes are TRBV6-6 and TRBJ1-1; 9 bases match TRBD1. CDR3 length: 15 residues. Germline V lookup: CDR1 MNHNY, CDR2 SVGAGI (reference sequence). With V trimmed by 6 bases and J by 1 base, 6 bases remained unmatched. The CDR3 spells CASSPRTGENTEAFF. CDR3 in DNA: TGTGCCAGCAGCCCCCGGACAGGGGAGAACACTGAAGCTTTCTTT.

The gene calls are TRBV27 and TRBJ2-2; the match to TRBD2 covers 14 bases. V was pared by 5 bases and J by 6 bases, with 5 bases of the junction left unmatched. The CDR3 runs 16 residues. Germline V CDR1 and CDR2: MNHEY, SMNVEV (reference sequence). CDR3 loop: CASSLTGLAGAGELFF. The CDR3 coding sequence is TGTGCCAGCAGTCTAACGGGACTAGCGGGAGCCGGGGAGCTGTTTTTT.

The chain employs TRBV18 and TRBJ2-7, with 11 bases matching TRBD1. This CDR3 is built from 15 residues. V trimming: 5 bases; J trimming: 2 bases; junction bases outside the gene matches: 5. Germline values: CDR1 KGHSH, CDR2 LQKENI. This CDR3 is CASSSPGQGAYEQYF. The CDR3 DNA sequence: TGTGCCAGCTCATCCCCGGGACAGGGGGCCTACGAGCAGTACTTC.

The chain carries TRBV11-2 and TRBJ2-7, with TRBD2 matching 7 bases. Germline V lookup: CDR1 SGHAT, CDR2 FQNNGV. The length of the CDR3 is 16 residues. J gave up 1 base and V 1 base, and 7 bases lay outside the gene matches. Here the CDR3 reads CASSLGWGGRSYEQYF. DNA of the CDR3: TGTGCCAGCAGCTTAGGTTGGGGGGGAAGGTCCTACGAGCAGTACTTC.

The J gene is TRBJ2-3, the V gene TRBV7-2, with 7 bases matching TRBD2. Unmatched junction bases numbered 5, after V lost 2 bases and J lost 0 bases. This CDR3 is built from 16 residues. CDR1 and CDR2 (germline): SGHTA, FQGNSA. The CDR3 DNA sequence: TGTGCCAGCAGCTTAAAGACTAGCCGAAGCACAGATACGCAGTATTTT. The encoded protein is CASSLKTSRSTDTQYF. Full variable domain (remainder filled in from reference TRBV7-2 and TRBJ2-3): GAGVSQSPSNKVTEKGKDVELRCDPISGHTALYWYRQSLGQGLEFLIYFQGNSAPDKSGLPSDRFSAERTGGSVSTLTIQRTQQEDSAVYLCASSLKTSRSTDTQYFGPGTRLTVL.

The rearrangement links TRBV14 to TRBJ1-1; TRBD1 is a possible D gene (6 bases). CDR3 length: 13 amino acids. The germline V and J ends were trimmed by 5 bases and 1 base, with 8 bases remaining between them. Germline CDR1 reads SGHDN; CDR2 reads FVKESK. The DNA for the CDR3 is TGTGCCAGCAGCGGACAGAGGAACACTGAAGCTTTCTTT. This codes for CASSGQRNTEAFF.

V usage is TRBV4-3 and J usage is TRBJ1-4; D gene unclear. The CDR3 spans 18 residues. Deletions cut 0 bases from V and 5 bases from J, with 19 bases between. CDR1 is LGHNA and CDR2 is YSLEER in the germline V gene. CDR3 protein: CASSQDLPTISENEKLFF. The CDR3, as DNA: TGCGCCAGCAGCCAAGACTTGCCTACGATCAGCGAGAATGAAAAACTGTTTTTT.

CDR3 sequence (DNA): TGCGCCAGCAGACTGGAGGGACTCTACTATGGCTACACCTTC. It yields the protein CASRLEGLYYGYTF. This sequence joins TRBV5-1 and TRBJ1-2, with D perhaps matching TRBD1 (5 bases). Trimming removed 5 bases from V and 3 bases from J, with 14 bases in between. The CDR3 contains 14 residues. Germline V gives CDR1 SGHRS, CDR2 YFSETQ. Looking up the rest from reference TRBV5-1 and TRBJ1-2 gives the full variable domain: KAGVTQTPRYLIKTRGQQVTLSCSPISGHRSVSWYQQTPGQGLQFLFEYFSETQRNKGNFPGRFSGRQFSNSRSEMNVSTLELGDSALYLCASRLEGLYYGYTFGSGTRLTVV.